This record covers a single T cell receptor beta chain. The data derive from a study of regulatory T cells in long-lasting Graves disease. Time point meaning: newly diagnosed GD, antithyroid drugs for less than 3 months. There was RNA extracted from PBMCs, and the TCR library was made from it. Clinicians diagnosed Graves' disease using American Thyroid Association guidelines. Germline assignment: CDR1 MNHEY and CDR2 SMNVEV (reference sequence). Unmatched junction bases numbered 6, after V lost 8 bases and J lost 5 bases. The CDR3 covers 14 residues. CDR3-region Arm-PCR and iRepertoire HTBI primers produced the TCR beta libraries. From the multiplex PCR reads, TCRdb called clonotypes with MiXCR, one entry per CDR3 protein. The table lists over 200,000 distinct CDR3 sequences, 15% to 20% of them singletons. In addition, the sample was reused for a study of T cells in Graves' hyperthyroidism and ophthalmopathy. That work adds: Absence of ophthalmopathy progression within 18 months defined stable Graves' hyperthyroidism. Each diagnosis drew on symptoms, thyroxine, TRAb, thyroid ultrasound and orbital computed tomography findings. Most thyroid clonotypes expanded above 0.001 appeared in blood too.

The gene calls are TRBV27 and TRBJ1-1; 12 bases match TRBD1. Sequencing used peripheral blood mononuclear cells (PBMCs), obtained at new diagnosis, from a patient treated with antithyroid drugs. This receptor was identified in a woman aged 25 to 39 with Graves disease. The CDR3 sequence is CASAGTGGATEAFF. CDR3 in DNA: TGTGCCAGCGCCGGGACAGGGGGCGCGACTGAAGCTTTCTTT.